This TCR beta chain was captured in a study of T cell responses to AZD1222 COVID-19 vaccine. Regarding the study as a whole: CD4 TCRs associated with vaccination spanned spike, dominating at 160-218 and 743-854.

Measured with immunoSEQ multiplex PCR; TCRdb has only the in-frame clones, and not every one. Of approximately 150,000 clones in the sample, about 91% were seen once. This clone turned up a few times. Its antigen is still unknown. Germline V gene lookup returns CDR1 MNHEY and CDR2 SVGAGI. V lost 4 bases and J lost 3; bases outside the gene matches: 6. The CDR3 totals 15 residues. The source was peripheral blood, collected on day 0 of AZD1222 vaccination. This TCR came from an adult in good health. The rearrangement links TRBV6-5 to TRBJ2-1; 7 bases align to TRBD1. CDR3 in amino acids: CASSWRQGVYNEQFF. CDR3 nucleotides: TGTGCCAGCAGTTGGCGGCAGGGGGTCTACAATGAGCAGTTCTTC.